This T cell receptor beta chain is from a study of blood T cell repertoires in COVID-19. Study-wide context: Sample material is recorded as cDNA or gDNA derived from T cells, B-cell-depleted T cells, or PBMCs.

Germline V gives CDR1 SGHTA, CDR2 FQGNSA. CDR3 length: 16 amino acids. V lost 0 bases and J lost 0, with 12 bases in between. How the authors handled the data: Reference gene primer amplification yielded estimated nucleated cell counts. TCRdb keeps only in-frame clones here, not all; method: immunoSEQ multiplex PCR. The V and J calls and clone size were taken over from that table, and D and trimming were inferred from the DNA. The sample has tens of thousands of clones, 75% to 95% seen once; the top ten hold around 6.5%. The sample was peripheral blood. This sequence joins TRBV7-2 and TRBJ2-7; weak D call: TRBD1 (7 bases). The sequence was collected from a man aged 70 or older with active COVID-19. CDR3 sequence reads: CASSLAGGQSSYEQYF. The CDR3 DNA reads TGTGCCAGCAGCTTAGCGGGGGGACAGAGCTCCTACGAGCAGTACTTC.